Sequencing of this T cell receptor (beta chain) was carried out in a study of T cell changes during pregnancy in multiple sclerosis. The CDR3 totals 12 residues. Germline assignment: CDR1 MDHEN and CDR2 SYDVKM. With 5 bases removed from V and 5 bases from J, the gap between germline ends came to 7 bases. This clone has only one observation. The repertoire was sequenced with immunoSEQ multiplex PCR; TCRdb's copy has only in-frame clones and lacks some. The table lists about 98,000 clones, 92% of them singletons. The source of this sequence is a female donor in good health, enrolled as a control in a pregnancy study. This specimen consisted of peripheral blood, obtained after pregnancy. The genes are TRBV28 and TRBJ1-5; no reliable D call. CDR3 in amino acids: CASSQADQPQHF. The CDR3 bases are TGTGCCAGCAGTCAGGCTGATCAGCCCCAGCATTTT.